The 4 T cell receptor beta chains presented below share a single source sample, sequenced in a study of cytomegalovirus exposure and HLA in healthy donors. Vbeta (60) and Jbeta (13) primers were used in the PCR. Sequencing was performed with immunoSEQ multiplex PCR; in TCRdb, only in-frame clones are kept and a portion is missing. Among some 90,000 clones, about three quarters were seen once, and the ten largest hold approximately 1.3%. The sample taken for sequencing was PBMCs. The receptors here all came from a man in his forties or fifties in good health and CMV-seronegative.

On this clone: At one end the junction does not follow the germline gene, possibly because of a read error. The rearrangement joins TRBV28 to TRBJ2-3; 7 bases are shared with TRBD2. The CDR3 runs 12 residues. Looked up from germline, CDR1 is MDHEN and CDR2 is SYDVKM. CDR3: CASGRATGTQYF. The CDR3 nucleotides are TGTGCCAGCGGGAGGGCCACAGGTACGCAGTATTTT.

The chain joins TRBV27 to TRBJ2-5; weak D call: TRBD2 (6 bases). CDR3 length equals 13 residues. Germline V gives CDR1 MNHEY, CDR2 SMNVEV (reference sequence). V gave up 7 bases and J gave up 1 base, with 10 bases separating them. The CDR3: CASKGRGQETQYF. The CDR3 bases are TGTGCCAGCAAGGGGCGGGGCCAAGAGACCCAGTACTTC.

The V call is TRBV27, the J call TRBJ1-2; D might be TRBD1 (5 bases). V was trimmed by 2 bases and J by 3 bases, leaving 13 bases between them. Germline lookup yields CDR1 MNHEY and CDR2 SMNVEV (reference sequence). The CDR3 loop spans 15 amino acids. CDR3 nucleotide sequence: TGTGCCAGCAGTTTAGCAGGGCCTGGATACTATGGCTACACCTTC. Its protein is CASSLAGPGYYGYTF.

This sequence joins TRBV11-2 and TRBJ1-3; D gene unclear. Trimming removed 1 base at V and 0 bases at J, with 10 bases between. This CDR3 has 16 residues. Germline assignment: CDR1 SGHAT and CDR2 FQNNGV. This chain's CDR3 is CASSLVWAPSGNTIYF. The CDR3 nucleotides read TGTGCCAGCAGCTTAGTATGGGCTCCCTCTGGAAACACCATATATTTT.